These T cell receptor beta chains were read from a single sample in a study of T cell responses to AZD1222 COVID-19 vaccine. The assay was immunoSEQ multiplex PCR, and TCRdb's table has in-frame clones only and misses some. Of approximately 170,000 clones in the sample, 80% to 90% were seen once. Specimen: peripheral blood, collected on day 0 of AZD1222 vaccination. The receptors here all came from an adult in good health. Both conserved end residues are part of each CDR3. The D gene is left open where the match is weak. The size field is filled for only some rows; it gives once, few, many or a size class.

v_call	clone_size	d_call	j_call	cdr3_aa	cdr3_nt
TRBV18	.	.	TRBJ1-2	CASSPQRGTHYGYTF	TGTGCCAGCTCACCCCAGAGGGGAACGCACTATGGCTACACCTTC
TRBV12-3/TRBV12-4	.	.	TRBJ1-5	CASSLSPAQPQHF	TGTGCCAGCAGTTTAAGTCCTGCTCAGCCCCAGCATTTT
TRBV29-1	.	.	TRBJ2-1	CSVEDHKASSYNEQFF	TGCAGCGTTGAAGATCATAAGGCGAGCTCCTACAATGAGCAGTTCTTC
TRBV5-1	.	.	TRBJ1-3	CASSLVVGGLHSGNTIYF	TGCGCCAGCAGCTTGGTTGTCGGGGGACTACACTCTGGAAACACCATATATTTT
TRBV6-2/TRBV6-3	few	TRBD1	TRBJ1-6	CASSRDRGQNSPLHF	TGTGCCAGCAGCCGGGACAGGGGGCAAAATTCACCCCTCCACTTT
TRBV18	.	.	TRBJ1-3	CASSPGQFSGNTIYF	TGTGCCAGCTCACCCGGACAGTTTTCTGGAAACACCATATATTTT
TRBV18	.	.	TRBJ2-7	CASSPPGRAYEQYF	TGTGCCAGCTCACCACCCGGCAGGGCCTACGAGCAGTACTTC
TRBV5-5	once	.	TRBJ1-3	CASSLPRPSGNTIYF	TGTGCCAGCAGCTTGCCGAGACCCTCTGGAAACACCATATATTTT
TRBV18	.	.	TRBJ1-5	CASSPGNQPQHF	TGTGCCAGCTCACCTGGAAATCAGCCCCAGCATTTT
TRBV2	.	.	TRBJ1-1	CASLGGLMNTEAFF	TGTGCCAGTTTGGGAGGGCTAATGAACACTGAAGCTTTCTTT
TRBV4-1	.	.	TRBJ2-5	CASSQDLEETQYF	TGCGCCAGCAGCCAAGATTTGGAAGAGACCCAGTACTTC
TRBV28	.	.	TRBJ2-1	CASSRPQAYNEQFF	TGTGCCAGCAGTCGCCCGCAGGCCTACAATGAGCAGTTCTTC
TRBV7-9	.	TRBD1	TRBJ2-3	CASSTTTGGITDTQYF	TGTGCCAGCAGCACGACTACAGGGGGCATCACAGATACGCAGTATTTT
TRBV30	.	.	TRBJ1-2	CAQEFYGYTF	TGTGCCCAAGAGTTCTATGGCTACACCTTC
TRBV27	.	.	TRBJ2-3	CASSPHDTDTQYF	TGTGCCAGCAGTCCACACGACACAGATACGCAGTATTTT
TRBV6-7	.	.	TRBJ1-4	CASSYLVWNKATNEKLFF	TGTGCCAGCAGTTACTTAGTGTGGAATAAGGCAACTAATGAAAAACTGTTTTTT
TRBV6-6	.	.	TRBJ1-3	CATWGFRGNTIYF	TGTGCCACCTGGGGTTTTCGCGGGAACACCATATATTTT
TRBV7-9	once	.	TRBJ2-5	CASGGDRGGIRETQYF	TGTGCCAGCGGAGGAGATCGCGGGGGCATTCGTGAGACCCAGTACTTC
TRBV28	.	.	TRBJ1-1	CASKTSTEAFF	TGTGCCAGCAAAACGTCCACTGAAGCTTTCTTT
TRBV21-1	.	.	TRBJ2-7	CASSKGGQGIDLATYEQYF	TGTGCCAGCAGCAAAGGGGGACAGGGGATCGATCTGGCTACCTACGAGCAGTACTTC
TRBV29-1	.	.	TRBJ2-2	CSVEGRNTGELFF	TGCAGCGTTGAGGGCAGGAACACCGGGGAGCTGTTTTTT
TRBV29-1	.	.	TRBJ2-2	CSTRVSGELFF	TGCAGCACCAGGGTATCCGGGGAGCTGTTTTTT
TRBV9	once	.	TRBJ2-1	CASSVDEANEQFF	TGTGCCAGCAGCGTAGATGAAGCCAATGAGCAGTTCTTC
TRBV5-5	.	.	TRBJ2-2	CASNHGRQGSSGELFF	TGTGCCAGCAACCACGGGAGGCAGGGGTCCAGCGGGGAGCTGTTTTTT
TRBV5-1	.	.	TRBJ1-5	CASSHELGPGQPQHF	TGCGCCAGCAGCCACGAGTTGGGTCCGGGACAGCCCCAGCATTTT
TRBV4-1	.	TRBD2	TRBJ2-1	CASSQGSGERNEQFF	TGCGCCAGCAGCCAGGGTAGCGGGGAACGGAATGAGCAGTTCTTC
TRBV4-1	once	TRBD1	TRBJ1-1	CASSKDRGREAFF	TGCGCCAGCAGCAAGGACAGGGGACGTGAAGCTTTCTTT
TRBV6-5	.	TRBD1	TRBJ2-1	CASRPGQGAGEQFF	TGTGCCAGCAGACCCGGACAGGGGGCAGGTGAGCAGTTCTTC
TRBV29-1	.	TRBD2	TRBJ2-1	CSVGTSGHNEQFF	TGCAGCGTCGGGACTAGCGGACACAATGAGCAGTTCTTC